This entry lists 26 T cell receptor beta chains sequenced from one sample in a study of T cells after yellow fever vaccination. TCRdb re-called the 5' RACE reads through MiXCR, storing one row per CDR3 protein. The sample carries 400,000 or so distinct CDR3 sequences, over 5% recorded once. The sequencing here drew on PBMCs, taken 5 days after the yellow fever booster vaccination. These receptors were collected from a man aged 30-40 years who received the YFV17D yellow fever vaccine.

V usage is TRBV18 and J usage is TRBJ2-1; 10 bases are shared with TRBD2. The V gene's germline CDR1 is KGHSH and CDR2 LQKENI. The CDR3 has 13 amino acids. V lost 3 bases to trimming and J lost 9 bases; unmatched junction nucleotides: 2. Here the CDR3 reads CASSPGTSVEQFF. The CDR3, as DNA: TGTGCCAGCTCACCCGGGACTAGCGTTGAGCAGTTCTTC.

The genes are TRBV11-2 and TRBJ2-2; D gene unclear. The ends were cut back, 2 bases at V and 1 base at J, with 8 bases in the middle. Germline V gives CDR1 SGHAT, CDR2 FQNNGV. This CDR3 has 15 residues. CDR3 sequence (DNA): TGTGCCAGCAGCTTATCGCTACGGAACACCGGGGAGCTGTTTTTT. Translating gives CASSLSLRNTGELFF.

This clonotype turned up a few times. The chain couples TRBV7-2 to TRBJ2-2; the D is unclear. Germline CDR1 is SGHTA and CDR2 is FQGNSA. This CDR3 region has 14 residues. Trimming shortened V by 1 base and J by 4 bases, and 7 bases separated the two germline ends. CDR3 in DNA: TGTGCCAGCAGCTTAGGCCAACCCACCGGGGAGCTGTTTTTT. Translated, it gives CASSLGQPTGELFF.

This sequence joins TRBV29-1 and TRBJ2-7, with 8 nucleotides matching TRBD1. V was clipped by 2 bases and J by 0 bases; unmatched bases: 3. Germline V CDR1 and CDR2: SQVTM, ANQGSEA. The CDR3 length is 14 residues. CDR3 sequence reads: CSVELGQGSYEQYF. DNA for the CDR3: TGCAGCGTTGAACTAGGACAGGGCTCCTACGAGCAGTACTTC.

This clonotype was seen more than once but under ten times. The chain combines TRBV5-4 with TRBJ2-5; a weak D match, TRBD2 (5 bases). V gave up 0 bases and J gave up 2 bases, with 8 bases separating them. The CDR3 extends over 14 amino acids. Germline loops: CDR1 SGHNT, CDR2 YYREEE (reference sequence). The CDR3: CASSLDWTQETQYF. The CDR3 region has the DNA TGTGCCAGCAGCTTGGACTGGACTCAAGAGACCCAGTACTTC.

This clonotype was recorded many times. The rearrangement uses TRBV7-2 and TRBJ2-7; 9 bases match TRBD1. Germline CDR1 reads SGHTA; CDR2 reads FQGNSA. V was pared by 3 bases and J by 6 bases, with 3 bases of the junction left unmatched. CDR3 size: 13 residues. CDR3 sequence reads: CASSLRQGGEQYF. CDR3 sequence (DNA): TGTGCCAGCAGCTTGCGACAGGGGGGCGAGCAGTACTTC.

The chain joins TRBV3-1 to TRBJ2-1, with TRBD2 matching over 12 bases. Trimming cost V 0 bases and J 5 bases; bases outside gene matches: 11. CDR3 length equals 19 residues. The V gene's germline CDR1 is LGHDT and CDR2 YNNKEL (reference sequence). CDR3 sequence: CASSQDYGLAGPLDNEQFF. In DNA form, the CDR3 reads TGTGCCAGCAGCCAAGATTACGGACTAGCGGGACCTCTAGACAATGAGCAGTTCTTC.

This clonotype occurred a few times. The rearrangement links TRBV6-2 or TRBV6-3 to TRBJ2-2; D ambiguous. V lost 1 base and J lost 7, with 10 bases in between. This CDR3 has 14 amino acids. Looked up from germline, CDR1 is MNHEY and CDR2 is SVGEGT. The CDR3 region has the DNA TGTGCCAGCAGTTACTATAAGGGTTTCGGGGAGCTGTTTTTT. Amino acid sequence: CASSYYKGFGELFF.

This chain uses TRBV5-6 with TRBJ2-1; D gene ambiguous. V dropped 3 bases and J dropped 0 bases, with 10 bases sitting between them. The CDR3 consists of 15 residues. The germline gives CDR1 SGHDT, CDR2 YYEEEE. CDR3 loop: CASSSIDSSYNEQFF. The CDR3 coding sequence is TGTGCCAGCAGCTCGATAGATAGCTCCTACAATGAGCAGTTCTTC.

The chain has TRBV19 and TRBJ2-1; tentatively, D is TRBD2 (5 bases). CDR1 and CDR2 (germline): LNHDA, SQIVND (reference sequence). V was shortened by 3 bases and J by 0 bases, with 9 bases between the two germline ends. The CDR3 runs to 15 residues. In nucleotides, the CDR3 is TGTGCCAGTAGTATGGACTTGGGCTCCTACAATGAGCAGTTCTTC. Protein product: CASSMDLGSYNEQFF.

This chain joins TRBV20-1 and TRBJ2-7; 7 bases match TRBD2. CDR1 DFQATT and CDR2 SNEGSKA come from the germline V gene (reference sequence). The CDR3 is 14 amino acids. The junction had 9 bases not matched to a gene; V was cut back by 5 bases and J by 2 bases. The CDR3, as DNA: TGCAGTGCTTCCCCCGGGACTACTGCCTACGAGCAGTACTTC. It translates to CSASPGTTAYEQYF.

The chain carries TRBV12-3 or TRBV12-4 and TRBJ1-1, with TRBD1 matching 7 bases. V lost 6 bases, J lost 4 bases, and 2 bases stayed unmatched. The CDR3 runs 12 residues. CDR3 region: CASRTGSTEAFF. The CDR3 DNA sequence: TGTGCCAGCAGGACAGGGAGCACTGAAGCTTTCTTT.

V and J are TRBV5-4 and TRBJ2-2, with 9 bases matching TRBD2. This CDR3 is 15 amino acids long. The trim removed 5 bases at V and 3 bases at J, leaving 5 bases unmatched. Germline loops: CDR1 SGHNT, CDR2 YYREEE (reference sequence). The CDR3 coding sequence is TGTGCCAGCAGTACCCGACTAGCGGACACCGGGGAGCTGTTTTTT. Residues: CASSTRLADTGELFF.

As concerns this clonotype: Germline and junction disagree at one end, which may indicate a read error. This rearrangement joins TRBV19 to TRBJ2-7; the match to TRBD2 covers 7 bases. Germline V gives CDR1 LNHDA, CDR2 SQIVND (reference sequence). This CDR3 region has 19 residues. This CDR3 is CASSIAQGAGATLRHEQYF. In DNA form, the CDR3 reads TGTGCCAGTAGCATAGCACAAGGGGCGGGAGCGACCCTTCGCCACGAGCAGTACTTC.

This clonotype has a count of ten or more. V and J are TRBV29-1 and TRBJ2-7; 8 bases are a match to TRBD1. V gave up 4 bases and J gave up 3 bases; unmatched junction bases: 8. The CDR3 totals 14 residues. Germline V lookup: CDR1 SQVTM, CDR2 ANQGSEA. The CDR3 loop reads CSVGAGTGVYEQYF. CDR3 DNA sequence: TGCAGCGTTGGAGCCGGGACAGGAGTCTACGAGCAGTACTTC.

Many counts were recorded for this clonotype. The chain is built from TRBV2 and TRBJ2-1; TRBD1 matches 7 bases. V dropped 0 bases and J dropped 2; count of bases not matched to a gene: 4. The CDR3 loop spans 16 amino acids. In germline, CDR1 is SNHLY, CDR2 FYNNEI. For the CDR3, the DNA is TGTGCCAGCAGTGAAGCTACAGGGGCAACCTACAATGAGCAGTTCTTC. Amino acids: CASSEATGATYNEQFF.

This clonotype was seen ten or more times. The chain couples TRBV7-9 to TRBJ1-5; D not certain. The V gene lost 1 base and the J gene lost 3 bases, with 4 bases spanning the gap. This CDR3 is 13 amino acids long. CDR1 and CDR2 (germline): SEHNR, FQNEAQ (reference sequence). CDR3 DNA: TGTGCCAGCAGCTTAGACACCAATCAGCCCCAGCATTTT. Protein sequence: CASSLDTNQPQHF.

The chain couples TRBV12-3 or TRBV12-4 to TRBJ2-5; no clear D. Between the trimmed V and J ends, which lost 0 bases and 5 bases, there was a span of 7 bases. CDR3 size: 13 residues. The CDR3 protein is CASSLAIAETQYF. In DNA form, the CDR3 reads TGTGCCAGCAGTTTAGCGATCGCGGAGACCCAGTACTTC.

Ten or more counts support this clonotype. The CDR3 loop reads CASSFLYVGRDTEAFF. The CDR3 DNA is TGTGCCAGCAGTTTCCTCTACGTGGGGCGCGACACTGAAGCTTTCTTT. The chain is built from TRBV27 and TRBJ1-1; possibly TRBD1 for D (5 bases). The V and J ends lost 3 bases and 3 bases respectively, with 17 bases between them. The CDR3 is 16 amino acids. The germline CDR1 and CDR2 sequences are MNHEY and SMNVEV (reference sequence).

The chain uses TRBV12-3 or TRBV12-4 and TRBJ1-3; D might be TRBD1 (6 bases). V lost 3 bases, J lost 1 base, and 7 bases lay in between. This CDR3 spans 14 amino acids. Here the CDR3 DNA reads TGTGCCAGCAGTTTTACAGGGTCTGGAAACACCATATATTTT. Translation gives CASSFTGSGNTIYF.

The chain links TRBV20-1 to TRBJ2-2; weak D call: TRBD2 (5 bases). V dropped 5 bases and J dropped 0 bases, with 10 bases sitting between them. The CDR3 extends over 14 amino acids. CDR1 is DFQATT and CDR2 is SNEGSKA in the germline V gene (reference sequence). CDR3 coding DNA: TGCAGTGCTGATGACGGGACGAACACCGGGGAGCTGTTTTTT. Its protein product is CSADDGTNTGELFF.

This clonotype has ten or more counts. The V and J genes are TRBV7-2 and TRBJ2-2; D is perhaps TRBD1 or TRBD2 (7 bases each). Per germline, CDR1 SGHTA and CDR2 FQGNSA. Trimming shortened V by 4 bases and J by 6 bases, and 18 bases separated the two germline ends. The CDR3 spans 16 residues. The CDR3 DNA reads as TGTGCCAGCAGCTCGTCAGGGGGGGGTTTGGCCGGGGAGCTGTTTTTT. Its protein product is CASSSSGGGLAGELFF.

This clonotype has ten or more counts. Here the CDR3 DNA reads TGTGCCAGCAGTTTGCGGACTAGCGGCACAGATACGCAGTATTTT. Translating it yields CASSLRTSGTDTQYF. This chain joins TRBV12-3 or TRBV12-4 and TRBJ2-3; 9 bases align to TRBD2. This CDR3 spans 15 amino acids. V lost 3 bases, J lost 1 base, and 2 bases stayed unmatched.

Many counts were recorded for this clonotype. The V gene is TRBV15, the J gene TRBJ2-3, with D possibly being TRBD1 or TRBD2 (6 bases each). The CDR3 consists of 15 residues. Germline V gene data show CDR1 as LNHNV and CDR2 as YYDKDF (reference sequence). Between the trimmed V and J ends, which lost 0 bases and 4 bases, there was a span of 11 bases. Written as DNA, the CDR3 is TGTGCCACCAGCAGAGATAGGGGGGTTTCAGATACGCAGTATTTT. The encoded protein is CATSRDRGVSDTQYF.

There are many counts of this clonotype. The chain joins TRBV20-1 to TRBJ2-3; D is unclear. V lost 6 bases, J lost 0 bases, and 13 bases lay in between. The CDR3 consists of 14 residues. Germline lookup yields CDR1 DFQATT and CDR2 SNEGSKA (reference sequence). The CDR3 DNA follows: TGCAGTGCCTCCGGCGTCTACAGCACAGATACGCAGTATTTT. This encodes CSASGVYSTDTQYF.

In its sample, this clonotype was seen many times. The gene calls are TRBV7-2 and TRBJ2-3, with D uncertain. The V gene's germline CDR1 is SGHTA and CDR2 FQGNSA. The CDR3 is made up of 14 amino acids. Trimming pared 3 bases from V and 2 bases from J, leaving 9 bases between. The CDR3 coding sequence is TGTGCCAGCAGCTTTGAGCCTCTCACAGATACGCAGTATTTT. Its translation: CASSFEPLTDTQYF.